Following are 3 T cell receptor beta chains from one sample sequenced in a study of response to subunit inactivated influenza vaccine. Via MiXCR, TCRdb re-called the RT-PCR reads, giving one row per CDR3 protein. The table has hundreds of thousands of distinct CDR3 sequences, roughly 18% seen once. The specimen was PBMCs from blood, collected 4 to 6 days after vaccination. These receptors came from a man aged 50-60 years who received an inactivated influenza vaccine.

The chain is built from TRBV9 and TRBJ2-7; TRBD1 is a possible D gene (6 bases). Germline lookup yields CDR1 SGDLS and CDR2 YYNGEE. Trimming cost V 0 bases and J 7 bases, with 14 bases left between them. The CDR3 is 14 residues long. Here the CDR3 DNA reads TGTGCCAGCAGCGTAGTGTCAGGGGCTGGGGAGCAGTACTTC. It codes for CASSVVSGAGEQYF. Together with reference TRBV9 and TRBJ2-7, the CDR3 gives the full variable domain: DSGVTQTPKHLITATGQRVTLRCSPRSGDLSVYWYQQSLDQGLQFLIQYYNGEERAKGNILERFSAQQFPDLHSELNLSSLELGDSALYFCASSVVSGAGEQYFGPGTRLTVT.

The chain recombines TRBV12-3 or TRBV12-4 with TRBJ2-3; 7 bases are a match to TRBD1. The CDR3 covers 14 residues. V trimming: 5 bases; J trimming: 7 bases; junction bases outside the gene matches: 9. The CDR3 nucleotides are TGTGCCAGCAGTACACAGGGGTTCAGAAATACGCAGTATTTT. Translated, it gives CASSTQGFRNTQYF.

This clonotype came up once. The chain has TRBV4-1 and TRBJ2-2; either TRBD1 or TRBD2 may supply D (5 bases each). The CDR3 runs 16 residues. Germline CDR1 MGHRA, CDR2 YSYEKL. Trimming stripped 1 base from V and 3 bases from J, with 12 bases between. This CDR3 is CASSQGRQGYTGELFF. CDR3 DNA: TGCGCCAGCAGCCAAGGGAGGCAGGGATACACCGGGGAGCTGTTTTTT.